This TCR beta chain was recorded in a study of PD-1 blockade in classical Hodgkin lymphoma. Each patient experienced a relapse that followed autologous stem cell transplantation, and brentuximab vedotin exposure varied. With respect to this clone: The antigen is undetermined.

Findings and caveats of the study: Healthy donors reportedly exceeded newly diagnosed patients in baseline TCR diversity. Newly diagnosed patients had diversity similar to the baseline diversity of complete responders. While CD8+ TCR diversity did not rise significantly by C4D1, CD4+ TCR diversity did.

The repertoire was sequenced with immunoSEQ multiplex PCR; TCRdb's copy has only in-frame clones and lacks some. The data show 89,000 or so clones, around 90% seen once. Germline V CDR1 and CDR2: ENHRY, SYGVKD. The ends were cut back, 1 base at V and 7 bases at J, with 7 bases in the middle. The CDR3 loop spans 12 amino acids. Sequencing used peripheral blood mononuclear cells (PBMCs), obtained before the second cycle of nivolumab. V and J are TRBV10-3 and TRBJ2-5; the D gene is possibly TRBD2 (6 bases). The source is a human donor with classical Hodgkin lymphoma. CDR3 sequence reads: CAISELGGTQYF. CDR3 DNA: TGTGCCATCAGTGAGTTGGGGGGGACCCAGTACTTC.